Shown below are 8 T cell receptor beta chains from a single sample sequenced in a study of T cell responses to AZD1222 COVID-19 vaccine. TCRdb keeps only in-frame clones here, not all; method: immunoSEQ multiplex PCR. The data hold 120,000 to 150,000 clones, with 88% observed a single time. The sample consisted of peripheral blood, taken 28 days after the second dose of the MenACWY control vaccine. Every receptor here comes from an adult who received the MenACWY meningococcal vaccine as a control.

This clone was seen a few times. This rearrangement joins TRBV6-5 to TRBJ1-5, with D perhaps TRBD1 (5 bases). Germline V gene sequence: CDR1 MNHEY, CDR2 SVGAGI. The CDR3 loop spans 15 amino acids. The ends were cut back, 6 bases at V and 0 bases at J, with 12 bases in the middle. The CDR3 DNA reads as TGTGCCAGCAGGGTACAGGAAGGTAGCAATCAGCCCCAGCATTTT. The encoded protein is CASRVQEGSNQPQHF.

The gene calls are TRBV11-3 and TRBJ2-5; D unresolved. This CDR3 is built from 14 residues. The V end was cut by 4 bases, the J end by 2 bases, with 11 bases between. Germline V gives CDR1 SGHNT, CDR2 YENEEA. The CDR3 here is CASSSPFRQETQYF. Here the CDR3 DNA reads TGTGCCAGCAGCTCCCCCTTCAGGCAAGAGACCCAGTACTTC.

The CDR3: CASSKGTISNQPQHF. CDR3 coding DNA: TGTGCCAGCAGCAAGGGGACTATTAGCAATCAGCCCCAGCATTTT. The chain has TRBV28 and TRBJ1-5; D possibly corresponds to TRBD1 (5 bases). The V end lost 6 bases, the J end lost 0 bases, and 12 bases lay between the germline ends. CDR3 size: 15 residues. Per the germline V gene, CDR1 is MDHEN and CDR2 is SYDVKM.

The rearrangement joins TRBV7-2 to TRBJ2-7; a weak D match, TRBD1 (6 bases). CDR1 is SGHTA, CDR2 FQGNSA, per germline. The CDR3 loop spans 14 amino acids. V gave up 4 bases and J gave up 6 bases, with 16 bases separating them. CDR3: CASSSSGGWGEQYF. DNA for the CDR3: TGTGCCAGCAGCTCTAGTGGGGGCTGGGGCGAGCAGTACTTC. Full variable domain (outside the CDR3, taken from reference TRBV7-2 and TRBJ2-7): GAGVSQSPSNKVTEKGKDVELRCDPISGHTALYWYRQSLGQGLEFLIYFQGNSAPDKSGLPSDRFSAERTGGSVSTLTIQRTQQEDSAVYLCASSSSGGWGEQYFGPGTRLTVT.

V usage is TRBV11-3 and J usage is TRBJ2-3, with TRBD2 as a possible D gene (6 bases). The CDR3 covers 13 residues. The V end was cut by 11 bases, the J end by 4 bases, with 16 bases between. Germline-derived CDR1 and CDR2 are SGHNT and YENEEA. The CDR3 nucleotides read TGTGCCGTTGGGCGGGGCGGGGCAGATACGCAGTATTTT. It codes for CAVGRGGADTQYF.

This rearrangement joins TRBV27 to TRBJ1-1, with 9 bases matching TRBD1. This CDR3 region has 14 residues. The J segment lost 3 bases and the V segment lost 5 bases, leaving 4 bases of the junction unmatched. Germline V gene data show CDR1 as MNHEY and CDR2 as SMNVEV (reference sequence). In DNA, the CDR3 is TGTGCCAGCAGTCCGACAGGGGGATACACTGAAGCTTTCTTT. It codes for CASSPTGGYTEAFF.

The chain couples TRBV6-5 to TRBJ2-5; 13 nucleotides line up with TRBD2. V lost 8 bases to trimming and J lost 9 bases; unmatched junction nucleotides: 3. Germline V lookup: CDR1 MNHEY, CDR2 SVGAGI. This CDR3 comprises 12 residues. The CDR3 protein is CASRGLAGAQYF. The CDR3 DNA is TGTGCCAGCCGAGGACTAGCGGGGGCCCAGTACTTC.

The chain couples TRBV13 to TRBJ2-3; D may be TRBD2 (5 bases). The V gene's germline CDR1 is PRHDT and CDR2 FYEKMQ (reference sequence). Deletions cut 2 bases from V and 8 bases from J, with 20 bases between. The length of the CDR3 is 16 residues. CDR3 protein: CASSLWAGSSVGTQYF. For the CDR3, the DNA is TGTGCCAGCAGCTTATGGGCGGGCTCCTCAGTGGGTACGCAGTATTTT. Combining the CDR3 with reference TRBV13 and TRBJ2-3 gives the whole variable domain AAGVIQSPRHLIKEKRETATLKCYPIPRHDTVYWYQQGPGQDPQFLISFYEKMQSDKGSIPDRFSAQQFSDYHSELNMSSLELGDSALYFCASSLWAGSSVGTQYFGPGTRLTVL.